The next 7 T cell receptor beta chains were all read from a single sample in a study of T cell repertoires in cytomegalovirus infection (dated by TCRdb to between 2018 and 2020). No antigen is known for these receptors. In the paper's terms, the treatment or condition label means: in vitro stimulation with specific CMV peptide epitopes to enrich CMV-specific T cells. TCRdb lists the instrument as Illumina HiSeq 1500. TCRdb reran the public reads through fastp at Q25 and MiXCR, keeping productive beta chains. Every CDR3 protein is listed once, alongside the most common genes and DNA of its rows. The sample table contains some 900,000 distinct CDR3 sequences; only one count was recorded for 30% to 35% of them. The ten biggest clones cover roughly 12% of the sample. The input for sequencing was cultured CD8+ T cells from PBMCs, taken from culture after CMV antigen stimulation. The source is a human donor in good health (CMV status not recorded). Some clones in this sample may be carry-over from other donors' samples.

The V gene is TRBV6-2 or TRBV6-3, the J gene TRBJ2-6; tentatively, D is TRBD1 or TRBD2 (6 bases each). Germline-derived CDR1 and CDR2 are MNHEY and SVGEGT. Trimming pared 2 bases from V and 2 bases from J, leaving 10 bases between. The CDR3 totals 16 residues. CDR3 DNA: TGTGCCAGCAGTTACCCGGGGGCGCCTGGGGCCAACGTCCTGACTTTC. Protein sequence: CASSYPGAPGANVLTF.

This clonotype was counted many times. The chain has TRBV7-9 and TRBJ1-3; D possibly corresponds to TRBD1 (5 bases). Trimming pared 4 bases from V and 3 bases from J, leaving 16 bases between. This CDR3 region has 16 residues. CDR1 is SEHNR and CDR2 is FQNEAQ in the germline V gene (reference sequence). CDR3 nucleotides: TGTGCCAGCAGCTCAGGGCGGGATCTCTTTGGAAACACCATATATTTT. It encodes CASSSGRDLFGNTIYF.

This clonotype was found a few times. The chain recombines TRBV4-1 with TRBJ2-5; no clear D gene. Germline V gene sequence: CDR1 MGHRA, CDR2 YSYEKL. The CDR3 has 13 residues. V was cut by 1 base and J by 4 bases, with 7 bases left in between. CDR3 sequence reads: CASSQGLIETQYF. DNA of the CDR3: TGCGCCAGCAGCCAAGGACTGATAGAGACCCAGTACTTC.

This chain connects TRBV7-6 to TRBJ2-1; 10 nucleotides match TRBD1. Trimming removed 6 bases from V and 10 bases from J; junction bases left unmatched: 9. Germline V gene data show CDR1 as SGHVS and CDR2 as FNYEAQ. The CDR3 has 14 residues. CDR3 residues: CASRGGQGVGEQFF. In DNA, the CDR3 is TGTGCCAGCAGGGGAGGACAGGGGGTTGGGGAGCAGTTCTTC.

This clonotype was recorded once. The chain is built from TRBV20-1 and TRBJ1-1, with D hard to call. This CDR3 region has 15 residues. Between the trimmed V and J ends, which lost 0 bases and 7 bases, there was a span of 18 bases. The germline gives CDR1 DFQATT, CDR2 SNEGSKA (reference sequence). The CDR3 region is CSARDPSAGLNEAFF. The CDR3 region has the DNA TGCAGTGCTAGAGATCCCTCGGCAGGCCTAAATGAAGCTTTCTTT.

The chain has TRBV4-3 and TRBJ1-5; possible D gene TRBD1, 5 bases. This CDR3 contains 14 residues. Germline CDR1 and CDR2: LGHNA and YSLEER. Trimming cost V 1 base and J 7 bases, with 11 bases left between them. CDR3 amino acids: CASSQGRGIQPQHF. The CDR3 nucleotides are TGCGCCAGCAGCCAAGGAAGGGGCATCCAGCCCCAGCATTTT.

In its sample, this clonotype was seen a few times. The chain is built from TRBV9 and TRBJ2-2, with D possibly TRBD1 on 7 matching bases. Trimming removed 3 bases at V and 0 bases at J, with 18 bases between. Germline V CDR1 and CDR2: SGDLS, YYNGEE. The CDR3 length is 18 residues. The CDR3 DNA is TGTGCCAGCAGCGCCCCTGGGGCGGGGACAGCGAACACCGGGGAGCTGTTTTTT. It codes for CASSAPGAGTANTGELFF.